This is a list of T cell receptor beta chains from one sample in a study of T cell responses to AZD1222 COVID-19 vaccine. Clones were read by immunoSEQ multiplex PCR, and TCRdb kept only the in-frame ones, dropping some. The data hold more than 150,000 clones, with 90% to 95% observed a single time. Sample: peripheral blood, taken 28 days after the second AZD1222 dose. The receptors originated from an adult who received the AZD1222 COVID-19 vaccine. The CDR3 runs from the conserved cysteine through the conserved F or W. The D gene is left open where the match is weak. Clone size is stated in some rows and not others, as once, few, many or a class when expanded.

J | V | D | size | CDR3 | DNA
TRBJ2-6 | TRBV6-1 | - | - | CASSEARGSGANVLTF | TGTGCCAGCAGTGAAGCACGGGGGTCTGGGGCCAACGTCCTGACTTTC
TRBJ1-2 | TRBV28 | - | once | CASSLAGAILYGYTF | TGTGCCAGCAGTTTAGCGGGGGCCATCCTCTATGGCTACACCTTC
TRBJ1-4 | TRBV29-1 | - | - | CSVQGTRGEKLFF | TGCAGCGTTCAGGGAACAAGGGGAGAAAAACTGTTTTTT
TRBJ2-7 | TRBV30 | - | - | CAWANSEGRSAYEQYF | TGTGCCTGGGCTAACTCGGAGGGGCGGTCAGCCTACGAGCAGTACTTC
TRBJ2-2 | TRBV7-3 | - | - | CASNLGSGLGPGELFF | TGTGCCAGCAACTTAGGTTCTGGGCTAGGTCCCGGGGAGCTGTTTTTT
TRBJ1-1 | TRBV7-9 | - | - | CASSLAQGNTEAFF | TGTGCCAGCAGCTTAGCGCAGGGGAACACTGAAGCTTTCTTT
TRBJ1-2 | TRBV7-2 | TRBD1 | - | CASSPTGGRDYGYTF | TGTGCCAGCAGCCCAACAGGGGGTAGGGACTATGGCTACACCTTC
TRBJ1-1 | TRBV24-1 | TRBD1 | - | CATSSGQGVTEAFF | TGTGCCACCTCGTCCGGACAGGGGGTCACTGAAGCTTTCTTT
TRBJ2-3 | TRBV11-3 | - | - | CASSLGGGTSTDTQYF | TGTGCCAGCAGCTTAGGTGGCGGGACTAGCACAGATACGCAGTATTTT
TRBJ1-1 | TRBV29-1 | TRBD1 | - | CSSFRDRETFF | TGCAGCAGTTTCCGGGACAGGGAAACTTTCTTT
TRBJ2-7 | TRBV11-3 | TRBD2 | - | CASSLGGRNEQYF | TGTGCCAGCAGCTTAGGCGGGAGGAACGAGCAGTACTTC
TRBJ2-7 | TRBV18 | TRBD1 | - | CASSSTGASYEQYF | TGTGCCAGCTCATCGACAGGGGCCTCCTACGAGCAGTACTTC
TRBJ2-3 | TRBV7-3 | TRBD1 | - | CASSRGQFSTDTQYF | TGTGCCAGCAGCCGGGGACAGTTTAGCACAGATACGCAGTATTTT
TRBJ1-2 | TRBV7-9 | TRBD1 | - | CASSLLTGDYGYTF | TGTGCCAGCAGCTTACTTACAGGGGACTATGGCTACACCTTC
TRBJ1-2 | TRBV29-1 | - | - | CSVDFGQGNYGYTF | TGCAGCGTTGATTTCGGCCAGGGCAACTATGGCTACACCTTC
TRBJ2-5 | TRBV7-2 | TRBD2 | - | CASSLFVTSGEETQYF | TGTGCCAGCAGCTTATTCGTGACTAGCGGCGAAGAGACCCAGTACTTC
TRBJ1-1 | TRBV7-2 | - | - | CASSSTRLAAFF | TGTGCCAGCAGCTCCACGAGACTTGCAGCTTTCTTT
TRBJ1-2 | TRBV20-1 | - | - | CSAAHYGYTF | TGCAGTGCTGCCCACTATGGCTACACCTTC
TRBJ1-2 | TRBV5-4 | TRBD1 | - | CASSLGQGDGYTF | TGTGCCAGCAGCTTAGGACAGGGAGACGGCTACACCTTC
TRBJ2-7 | TRBV28 | - | - | CASAPGGVYEQYF | TGTGCCAGCGCTCCCGGTGGGGTCTACGAGCAGTACTTC
TRBJ2-2 | TRBV28 | - | - | CASSFRRGGTGELFF | TGTGCCAGCAGTTTCCGCAGGGGAGGCACCGGGGAGCTGTTTTTT
TRBJ2-7 | TRBV7-9 | TRBD2 | - | CASSLGLAGTYEQYF | TGTGCCAGCAGCTTAGGACTAGCGGGGACCTACGAGCAGTACTTC
TRBJ2-2 | TRBV2 | - | - | CASSDSRDTKTRPNTGELFF | TGTGCCAGCAGTGACTCCCGGGACACCAAAACCAGACCGAACACCGGGGAGCTGTTTTTT
TRBJ2-2 | TRBV7-3 | - | - | CASSLGGGGTGELFF | TGTGCCAGCAGCTTAGGCGGAGGGGGCACCGGGGAGCTGTTTTTT
TRBJ1-2 | TRBV7-9 | - | - | CASSSSGGTVYYGYTF | TGTGCCAGCAGCTCCTCTGGGGGGACCGTTTACTATGGCTACACCTTC
TRBJ2-7 | TRBV19 | TRBD1 | - | CASSPGTGGTYEQYF | TGTGCCAGTAGCCCCGGGACAGGAGGCACCTACGAGCAGTACTTC
TRBJ1-1 | TRBV15 | TRBD1 | once | CATSSYDRVGTEAFF | TGTGCCACCAGTAGCTACGACAGGGTTGGCACTGAAGCTTTCTTT
TRBJ1-1 | TRBV4-2 | - | - | CASSSHGDGEAFF | TGTGCCAGCAGCTCGCACGGGGACGGTGAAGCTTTCTTT
TRBJ2-1 | TRBV7-3 | TRBD2 | - | CASSLGTSGGTFDEQFF | TGTGCCAGCAGCCTCGGGACTAGCGGGGGGACTTTTGATGAGCAGTTCTTC
TRBJ2-1 | TRBV6-1 | - | many | CASSEGESSYNEQFF | TGTGCCAGCAGTGAAGGGGAGAGCTCCTACAATGAGCAGTTCTTC
TRBJ2-7 | TRBV19 | TRBD1 | - | CASSGQGIESYEQYF | TGTGCCAGTAGCGGACAGGGGATTGAGTCCTACGAGCAGTACTTC
TRBJ1-2 | TRBV7-9 | - | - | CASSARDGNYGYTF | TGTGCCAGCAGCGCTCGAGACGGTAACTATGGCTACACCTTC
TRBJ1-4 | TRBV10-3 | - | - | CAISENKGGGEKLFF | TGTGCCATCAGTGAGAATAAGGGGGGAGGCGAAAAACTGTTTTTT
TRBJ2-5 | TRBV18 | - | once | CASSPIPEETQYF | TGTGCCAGCTCACCAATCCCCGAAGAGACCCAGTACTTC
TRBJ2-1 | TRBV7-3 | TRBD1 | - | CASSQTGSLGNEQFF | TGTGCCAGCAGCCAGACAGGGAGCCTGGGGAATGAGCAGTTCTTC
TRBJ2-5 | TRBV7-2 | - | - | CASSFKSTDQETQYF | TGTGCCAGCAGCTTCAAAAGCACGGACCAAGAGACCCAGTACTTC
TRBJ1-5 | TRBV18 | TRBD1 | - | CASSGGTGGNQPQHF | TGTGCCAGCTCGGGGGGGACAGGAGGTAATCAGCCCCAGCATTTT
TRBJ1-1 | TRBV6-5 | - | - | CASSQLTGRHTEAFF | TGTGCCAGCAGTCAATTGACCGGGAGACACACTGAAGCTTTCTTT
TRBJ2-5 | TRBV18 | - | - | CASSPKPRVETQYF | TGTGCCAGCTCACCAAAACCTCGGGTTGAGACCCAGTACTTC
TRBJ2-7 | TRBV5-1 | TRBD1 | - | CASSFGDRGYEQYF | TGCGCCAGCAGCTTTGGGGACAGGGGCTACGAGCAGTACTTC
TRBJ1-3 | TRBV5-4 | TRBD1 | - | CASSTGGWMSGNTIYF | TGTGCCAGCAGTACAGGGGGCTGGATGTCTGGAAACACCATATATTTT
TRBJ1-1 | TRBV2 | - | - | CASSLQGNAEAFF | TGTGCCAGCAGCCTCCAGGGGAACGCTGAAGCTTTCTTT
TRBJ2-7 | TRBV19 | TRBD1 | once | CASTGRTGFDEQYF | TGTGCCAGTACGGGGCGGACAGGGTTCGACGAGCAGTACTTC
TRBJ2-1 | TRBV30 | TRBD2 | - | CAGSTSGLLRGQFF | TGTGCCGGCTCGACTAGCGGGCTACTCCGGGGGCAGTTCTTC
TRBJ1-1 | TRBV19 | - | - | CASSIGGRYTEAFF | TGTGCCAGTAGTATAGGGGGCAGGTACACTGAAGCTTTCTTT
TRBJ1-4 | TRBV5-1 | - | - | CASSLDGTSSEKLFF | TGCGCCAGCAGCTTGGATGGGACGTCGAGTGAAAAACTGTTTTTT
TRBJ1-1 | TRBV10-3 | - | - | CAISGPQGLEAEAFF | TGTGCCATCAGTGGGCCCCAGGGGCTAGAAGCTGAAGCTTTCTTT
TRBJ2-5 | TRBV7-2 | - | - | CASSSGTGQETQYF | TGTGCCAGCAGCTCCGGGACGGGACAAGAGACCCAGTACTTC
TRBJ2-1 | TRBV9 | TRBD2 | - | CASSVLAEGNEQFF | TGTGCCAGCAGCGTACTAGCGGAGGGGAATGAGCAGTTCTTC